This TCR beta chain was captured in a study of cytomegalovirus exposure and HLA in healthy donors. CDR3 length equals 17 residues. Germline V gene lookup returns CDR1 MDHEN and CDR2 SYDVKM. The ends were cut back, 3 bases at V and 0 bases at J, with 15 bases in the middle. Note on this clone: Its target is not known.

Study results and caveats: An analysis was carried out later, and it reportedly showed fewer N-insertions in an Asian-associated ancestry cluster than the approximately 700-donor mean. Across HLA loci, a later analysis found differing TCR association rates, with DRB1 most and HLA-C fewest. A later analysis reported that several of the most significant clusters appeared to be linked to common viral pathogens, among them Epstein-Barr virus.

The PCR used 60 Vbeta and 13 Jbeta primers. In the original analysis: Tens of millions of unique TCR beta chains, roughly 11 million shared, were counted in a later analysis. Measured with immunoSEQ multiplex PCR; TCRdb has only the in-frame clones, and not every one. V, J and clone size are taken as reported in that table, and D and trimming were inferred from the DNA itself. In the table there are over 65,000 clones, around 80% of which are singletons. The chain is built from TRBV28 and TRBJ2-1; D is unclear. The receptor was derived from a woman younger than 45 in good health and CMV-seropositive. The sample comprised PBMCs. The CDR3 loop is CASSFRVAKSSYNEQFF. Written as DNA, the CDR3 is TGTGCCAGCAGTTTCCGGGTAGCTAAGAGCTCCTACAATGAGCAGTTCTTC.